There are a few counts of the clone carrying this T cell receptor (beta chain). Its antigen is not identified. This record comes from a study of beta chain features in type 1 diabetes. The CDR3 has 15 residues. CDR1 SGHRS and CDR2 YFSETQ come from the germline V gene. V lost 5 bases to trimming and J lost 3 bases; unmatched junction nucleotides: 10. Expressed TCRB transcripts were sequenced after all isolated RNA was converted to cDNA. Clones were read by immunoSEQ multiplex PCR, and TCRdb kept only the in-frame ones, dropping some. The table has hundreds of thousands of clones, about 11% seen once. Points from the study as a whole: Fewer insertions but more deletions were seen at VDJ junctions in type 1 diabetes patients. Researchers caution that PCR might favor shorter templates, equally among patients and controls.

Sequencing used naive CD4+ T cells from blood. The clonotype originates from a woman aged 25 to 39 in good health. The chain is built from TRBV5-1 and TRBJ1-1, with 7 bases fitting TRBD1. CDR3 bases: TGCGCCAGCAGTCCGAGACAGGGAAGGGACACTGAAGCTTTCTTT. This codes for CASSPRQGRDTEAFF.